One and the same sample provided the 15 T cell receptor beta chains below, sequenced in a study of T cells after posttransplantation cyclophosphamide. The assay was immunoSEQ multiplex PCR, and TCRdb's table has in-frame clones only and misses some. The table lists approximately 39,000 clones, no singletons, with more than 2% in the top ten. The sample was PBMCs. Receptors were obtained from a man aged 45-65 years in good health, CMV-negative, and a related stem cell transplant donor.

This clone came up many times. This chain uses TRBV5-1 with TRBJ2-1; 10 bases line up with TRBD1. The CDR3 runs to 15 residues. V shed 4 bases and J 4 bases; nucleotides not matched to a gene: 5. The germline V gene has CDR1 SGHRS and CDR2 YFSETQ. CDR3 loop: CASSGRDRGYNEQFF. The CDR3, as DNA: TGCGCCAGCAGCGGCCGGGACAGGGGATACAATGAGCAGTTCTTC.

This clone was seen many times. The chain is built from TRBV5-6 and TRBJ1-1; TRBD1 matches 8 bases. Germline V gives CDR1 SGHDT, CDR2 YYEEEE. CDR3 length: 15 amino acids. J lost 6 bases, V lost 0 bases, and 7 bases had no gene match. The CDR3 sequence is CASSLAWQGASEAFF. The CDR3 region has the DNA TGTGCCAGCAGCTTGGCCTGGCAGGGGGCATCTGAAGCTTTCTTT.

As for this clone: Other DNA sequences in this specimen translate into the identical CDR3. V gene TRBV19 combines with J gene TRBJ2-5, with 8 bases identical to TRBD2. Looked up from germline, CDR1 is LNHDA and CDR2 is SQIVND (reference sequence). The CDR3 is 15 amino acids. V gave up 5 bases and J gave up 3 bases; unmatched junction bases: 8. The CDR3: CASSQTRLAKETQYF. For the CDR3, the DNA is TGTGCCAGTAGTCAAACACGACTAGCGAAAGAGACCCAGTACTTC.

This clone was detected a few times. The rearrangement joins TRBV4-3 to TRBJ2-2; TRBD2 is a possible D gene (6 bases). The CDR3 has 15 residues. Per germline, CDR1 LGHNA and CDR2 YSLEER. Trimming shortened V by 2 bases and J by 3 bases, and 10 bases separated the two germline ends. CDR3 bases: TGCGCCAGCAGCCAAATTGGCGGGGACACCGGGGAGCTGTTTTTT. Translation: CASSQIGGDTGELFF.

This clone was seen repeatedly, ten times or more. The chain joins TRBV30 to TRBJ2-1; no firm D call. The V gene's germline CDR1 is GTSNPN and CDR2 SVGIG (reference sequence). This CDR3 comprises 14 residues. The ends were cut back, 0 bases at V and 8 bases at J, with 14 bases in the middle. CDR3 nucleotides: TGTGCCTGGAGTGTGAGACTTAGCCTGGATGAGCAGTTCTTC. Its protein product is CAWSVRLSLDEQFF.

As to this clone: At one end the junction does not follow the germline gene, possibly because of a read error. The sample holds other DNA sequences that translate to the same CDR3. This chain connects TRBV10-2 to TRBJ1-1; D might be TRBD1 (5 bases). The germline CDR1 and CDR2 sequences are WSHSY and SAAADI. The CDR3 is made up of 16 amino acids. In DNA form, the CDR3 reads TGTGCCAGCAGTGATGGGGCAGGACCGATGAACACTGAAGCTTTCTTT. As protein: CASSDGAGPMNTEAFF.

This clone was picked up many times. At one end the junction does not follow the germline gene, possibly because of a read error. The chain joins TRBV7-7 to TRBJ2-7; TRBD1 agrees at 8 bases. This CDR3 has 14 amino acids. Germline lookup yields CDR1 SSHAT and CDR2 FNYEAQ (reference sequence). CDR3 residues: CASSLATGDHEQYF. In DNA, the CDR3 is TGTGCTAGCAGCTTAGCGACAGGGGACCACGAGCAGTACTTC.

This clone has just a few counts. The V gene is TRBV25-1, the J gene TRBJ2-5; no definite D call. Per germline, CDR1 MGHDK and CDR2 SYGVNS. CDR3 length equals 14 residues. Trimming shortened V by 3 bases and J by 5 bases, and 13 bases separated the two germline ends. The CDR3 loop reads CASSDPYLGETQYF. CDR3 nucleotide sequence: TGTGCCAGCAGTGACCCGTACCTCGGGGAGACCCAGTACTTC.

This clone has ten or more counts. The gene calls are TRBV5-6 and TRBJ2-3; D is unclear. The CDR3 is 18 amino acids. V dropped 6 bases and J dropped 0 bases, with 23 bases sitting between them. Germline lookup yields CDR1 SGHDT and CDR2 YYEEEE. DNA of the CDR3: TGTGCCAGCACCCCCTTTGGTCTTACCGTTACTAGCACAGATACGCAGTATTTT. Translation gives CASTPFGLTVTSTDTQYF.

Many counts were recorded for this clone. This CDR3 reads CASSPRRANSNQPQHF. The CDR3 nucleotides read TGTGCCAGCAGCCCTAGGAGAGCAAATAGCAATCAGCCCCAGCATTTT. The genes are TRBV7-9 and TRBJ1-5; D remains unclear. Germline assignment: CDR1 SEHNR and CDR2 FQNEAQ (reference sequence). The CDR3 totals 16 residues. Trimming removed 5 bases at V and 0 bases at J, with 14 bases between.

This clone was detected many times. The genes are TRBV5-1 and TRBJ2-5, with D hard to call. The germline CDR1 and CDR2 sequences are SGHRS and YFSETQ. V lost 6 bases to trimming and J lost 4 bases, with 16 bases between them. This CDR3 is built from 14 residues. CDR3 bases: TGCGCCAGCAACGGTCCGACAATGGTAGAGACCCAGTACTTC. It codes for CASNGPTMVETQYF.

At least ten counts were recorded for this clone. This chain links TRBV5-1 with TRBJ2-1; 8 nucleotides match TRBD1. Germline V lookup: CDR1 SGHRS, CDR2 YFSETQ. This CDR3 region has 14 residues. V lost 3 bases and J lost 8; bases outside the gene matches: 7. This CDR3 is CASSSRTGLDEQFF. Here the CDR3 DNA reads TGCGCCAGCAGCTCCCGGACAGGGTTGGATGAGCAGTTCTTC.

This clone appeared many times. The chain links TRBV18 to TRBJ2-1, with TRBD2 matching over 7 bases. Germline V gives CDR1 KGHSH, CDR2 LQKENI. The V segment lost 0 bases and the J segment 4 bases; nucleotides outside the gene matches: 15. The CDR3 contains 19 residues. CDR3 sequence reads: CASSPPVSMTSWEYNEQFF. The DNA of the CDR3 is TGTGCCAGCTCACCACCCGTTTCTATGACTAGCTGGGAATACAATGAGCAGTTCTTC.

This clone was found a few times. The CDR3 DNA reads as TGTGCCAGCAGCTTAGGTGCGCCGGGACAGGGCATCCATGAGCAGTTCTTC. It codes for CASSLGAPGQGIHEQFF. This sequence joins TRBV7-8 and TRBJ2-1, with 9 bases aligning to TRBD1. Germline V gene lookup returns CDR1 SGHVS and CDR2 FQNEAQ. The CDR3 loop spans 17 amino acids. Unmatched junction bases numbered 12, after V lost 1 base and J lost 8 bases.

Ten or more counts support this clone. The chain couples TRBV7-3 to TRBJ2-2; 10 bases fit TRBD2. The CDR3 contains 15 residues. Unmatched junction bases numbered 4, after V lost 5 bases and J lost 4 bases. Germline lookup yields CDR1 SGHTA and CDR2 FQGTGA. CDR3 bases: TGTGCCAGCAGCCCCTGGACTAGCGGCACCGGGGAGCTGTTTTTT. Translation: CASSPWTSGTGELFF.